These 4 T cell receptor beta chains originate from one sample sequenced in a study of blood T cell repertoires in COVID-19 (dated by TCRdb to the early 2020s). Preparation of the library involved the immunoSEQ multiplex PCR assay. The immuneACCESS repertoire file appears here via TCRdb, limited to in-frame rearrangements. These files lack a portion of the clones; in checked studies, under half of the deficit traces to unresolved V genes, and the cause of the others is not known. The sample table contains roughly 68,000 clones; only one count was recorded for about four fifths of them. The top ten clones comprise about 4% of the sample. Sequencing was performed on PBMCs or T cells enriched from blood (not recorded which). The receptors originated from a woman in her thirties or forties with acute COVID-19.

This clone was counted only a few times. J is TRBJ1-1 and V is TRBV29-1, with D possibly TRBD1 on 5 matching bases. Germline CDR1 and CDR2: SQVTM and ANQGSEA. This CDR3 is built from 12 residues. The V end lost 7 bases, the J end lost 1 base, and 10 bases lay between the germline ends. The CDR3 sequence is CSAEGQNTEAFF. In DNA, the CDR3 is TGCAGCGCCGAAGGACAGAACACTGAAGCTTTCTTT.

The chain combines TRBV3-1 (or the pseudogene TRBV3-2) with TRBJ2-5; D is perhaps TRBD2 (7 bases). With 5 bases removed from V and 7 bases from J, the gap between germline ends came to 11 bases. Germline values: CDR1 LGHDT, CDR2 YNNKEL (reference sequence). This CDR3 region has 12 residues. CDR3 DNA sequence: TGTGCCAGCAGCAGGGGGGGTGGGACCCAGTACTTC. Protein: CASSRGGGTQYF.

The chain carries TRBV15 and TRBJ2-5, with 13 nucleotides matching TRBD2. From germline, CDR1 is LNHNV and CDR2 YYDKDF (reference sequence). This CDR3 comprises 15 residues. After removal of 4 bases from V and 3 bases from J, the junction contained 2 bases not matched to a gene. This chain's CDR3 is CATSTGLAGEETQYF. The CDR3 bases are TGTGCCACCAGCACAGGACTAGCGGGAGAAGAGACCCAGTACTTC.

The chain combines TRBV9 with TRBJ1-5, with TRBD1 matching over 9 bases. The CDR3 contains 15 residues. Trimming at V came to 7 bases and at J to 4 bases, leaving 9 bases not matched to a gene. Germline CDR1 reads SGDLS; CDR2 reads YYNGEE. Here the CDR3 reads CASSPTGGPNQPQHF. The CDR3 DNA follows: TGTGCCAGCTCCCCGACAGGGGGTCCGAATCAGCCCCAGCATTTT. Full variable domain (remainder filled in from reference TRBV9 and TRBJ1-5): DSGVTQTPKHLITATGQRVTLRCSPRSGDLSVYWYQQSLDQGLQFLIQYYNGEERAKGNILERFSAQQFPDLHSELNLSSLELGDSALYFCASSPTGGPNQPQHFGDGTRLSIL.